This T cell receptor (beta chain) was recovered during a study of T cell changes during pregnancy in multiple sclerosis. Some clones are missing from TCRdb's copy, which holds only in-frame ones; the method was immunoSEQ multiplex PCR. The sample includes approximately 65,000 clones, about 93% seen only once; the top ten take less than 1.5%. Per the germline V gene, CDR1 is SGHTA and CDR2 is FQGNSA. V gave up 5 bases and J gave up 6 bases, with 18 bases separating them. The CDR3 is made up of 15 amino acids. The sample consisted of peripheral blood, taken in the third trimester of pregnancy. This TCR derives from a female donor in good health, enrolled as a control in a pregnancy study. The chain carries TRBV7-2 and TRBJ2-3; the D gene is possibly TRBD1 (6 bases). CDR3 region: CASSHRDINGDTQYF. CDR3 nucleotide sequence: TGTGCCAGCAGCCACCGGGACATCAATGGGGATACGCAGTATTTT.